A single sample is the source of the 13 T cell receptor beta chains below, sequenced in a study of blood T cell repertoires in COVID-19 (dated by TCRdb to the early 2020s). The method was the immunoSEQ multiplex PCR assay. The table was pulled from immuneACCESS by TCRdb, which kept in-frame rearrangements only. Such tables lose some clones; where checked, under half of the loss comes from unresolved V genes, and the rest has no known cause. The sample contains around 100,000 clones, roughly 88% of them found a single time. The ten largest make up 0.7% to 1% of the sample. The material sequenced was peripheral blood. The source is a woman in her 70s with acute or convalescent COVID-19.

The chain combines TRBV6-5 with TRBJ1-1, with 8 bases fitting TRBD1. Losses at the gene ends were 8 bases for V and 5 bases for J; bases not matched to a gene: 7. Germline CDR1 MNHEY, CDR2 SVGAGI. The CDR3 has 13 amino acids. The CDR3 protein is CASSQGAGTEAFF. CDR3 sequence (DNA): TGTGCCAGCTCGCAGGGGGCCGGTACTGAAGCTTTCTTT.

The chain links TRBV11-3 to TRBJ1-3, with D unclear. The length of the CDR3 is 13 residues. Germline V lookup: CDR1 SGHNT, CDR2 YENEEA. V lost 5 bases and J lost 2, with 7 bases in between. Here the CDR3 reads CASSIFPGNTIYF. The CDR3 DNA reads TGTGCCAGCAGCATATTCCCTGGAAACACCATATATTTT.

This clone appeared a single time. As DNA, the CDR3 is TGTGCCAGCACTCCCTTATGGAGGGCCGATCAGCCCCAGCATTTT. Protein sequence: CASTPLWRADQPQHF. The chain is built from TRBV6-5 and TRBJ1-5, with D uncertain. The CDR3 spans 15 residues. Germline V gives CDR1 MNHEY, CDR2 SVGAGI. V was shortened by 7 bases and J by 5 bases, with 18 bases between the two germline ends.

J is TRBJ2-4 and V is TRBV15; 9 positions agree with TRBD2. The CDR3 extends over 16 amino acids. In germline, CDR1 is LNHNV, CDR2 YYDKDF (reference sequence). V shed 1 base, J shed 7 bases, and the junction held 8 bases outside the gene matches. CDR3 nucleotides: TGTGCCACCAGCAGAGGACTAGCGGCAAATGGTAACATTCAGTACTTC. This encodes CATSRGLAANGNIQYF.

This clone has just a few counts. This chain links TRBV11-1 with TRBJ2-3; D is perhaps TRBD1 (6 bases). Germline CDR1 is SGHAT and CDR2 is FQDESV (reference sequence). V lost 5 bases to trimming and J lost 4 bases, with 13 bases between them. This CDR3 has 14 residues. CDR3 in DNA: TGTGCCAGCAGCCGGATGCAGGGGTCAGATACGCAGTATTTT. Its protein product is CASSRMQGSDTQYF.

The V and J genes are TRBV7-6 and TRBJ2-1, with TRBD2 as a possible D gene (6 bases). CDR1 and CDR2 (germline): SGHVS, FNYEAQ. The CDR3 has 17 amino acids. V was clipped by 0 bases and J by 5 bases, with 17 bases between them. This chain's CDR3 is CASSLAPPGTYNNEQFF. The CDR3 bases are TGTGCCAGCAGCTTAGCTCCGCCCGGGACTTATAACAATGAGCAGTTCTTC.

CDR3 region: CASSFTGGYGYTF. The CDR3 nucleotides are TGTGCCAGCAGCTTTACAGGGGGCTATGGCTACACCTTC. The rearrangement joins TRBV5-4 to TRBJ1-2, with 8 bases lining up with TRBD1. J lost 4 bases, V lost 2 bases, and 1 base had no gene match. This CDR3 spans 13 amino acids. Germline CDR1 is SGHNT and CDR2 is YYREEE (reference sequence). Combining the CDR3 with reference TRBV5-4 and TRBJ1-2 gives the whole variable domain ETGVTQSPTHLIKTRGQQVTLRCSSQSGHNTVSWYQQALGQGPQFIFQYYREEENGRGNFPPRFSGLQFPNYSSELNVNALELDDSALYLCASSFTGGYGYTFGSGTRLTVV.

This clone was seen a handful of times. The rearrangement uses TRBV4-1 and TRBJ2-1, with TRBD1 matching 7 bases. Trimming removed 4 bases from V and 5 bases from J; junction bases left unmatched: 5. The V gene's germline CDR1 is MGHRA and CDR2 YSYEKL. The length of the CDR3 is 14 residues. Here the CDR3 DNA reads TGCGCCAGCAGCCCCGGGACAGCAAACAATGAGCAGTTCTTC. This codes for CASSPGTANNEQFF.

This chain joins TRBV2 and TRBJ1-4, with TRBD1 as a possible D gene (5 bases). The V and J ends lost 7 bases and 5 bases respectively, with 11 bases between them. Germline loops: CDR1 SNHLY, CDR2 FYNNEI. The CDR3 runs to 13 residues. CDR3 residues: CASIRDLNEKLFF. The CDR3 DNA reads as TGTGCCAGCATCAGGGACTTAAATGAAAAACTGTTTTTT.

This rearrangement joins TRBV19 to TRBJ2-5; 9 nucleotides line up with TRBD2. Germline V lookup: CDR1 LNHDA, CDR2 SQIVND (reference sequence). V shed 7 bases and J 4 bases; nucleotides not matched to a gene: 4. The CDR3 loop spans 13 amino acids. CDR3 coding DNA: TGTGCCAGTACCGGTAGCGGGGGAGAGACCCAGTACTTC. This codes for CASTGSGGETQYF.

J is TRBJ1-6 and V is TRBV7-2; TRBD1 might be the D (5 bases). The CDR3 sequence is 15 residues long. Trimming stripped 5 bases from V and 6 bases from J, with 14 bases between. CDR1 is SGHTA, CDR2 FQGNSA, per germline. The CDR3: CASSQLRQGNSPLHF. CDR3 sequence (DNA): TGTGCCAGCAGCCAGCTCCGGCAGGGTAATTCACCCCTCCACTTT.

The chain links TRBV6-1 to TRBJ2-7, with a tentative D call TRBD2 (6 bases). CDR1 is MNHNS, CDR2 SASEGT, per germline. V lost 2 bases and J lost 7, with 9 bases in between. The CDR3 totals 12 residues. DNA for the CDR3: TGTGCCAGCAGTGAACTAGCGTTTGAGCAGTACTTC. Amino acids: CASSELAFEQYF.

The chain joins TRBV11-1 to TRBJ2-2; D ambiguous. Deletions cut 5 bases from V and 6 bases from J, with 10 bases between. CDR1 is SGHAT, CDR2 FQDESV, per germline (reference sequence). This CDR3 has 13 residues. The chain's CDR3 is CASSPVGPGELFF. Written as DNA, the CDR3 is TGTGCCAGCAGCCCTGTTGGGCCCGGGGAGCTGTTTTTT.